The present T cell receptor beta chain was sequenced within a study of blood T cell repertoires in COVID-19. This table comes from immunoSEQ multiplex PCR, and its TCRdb copy is limited to in-frame clones, with some not included. The repertoire holds roughly 46,000 clones, with roughly 85% as singletons. Trimming removed 4 bases from V and 4 bases from J; junction bases left unmatched: 6. Per the germline V gene, CDR1 is SGHRS and CDR2 is YFSETQ. This CDR3 contains 15 residues. The rearrangement joins TRBV5-1 to TRBJ2-1, with 9 bases that match TRBD1. The origin of this receptor is a human donor in a cohort sampled during active COVID-19. The donor label of this sample is uncertain. The sequencing sample was made of peripheral blood. CDR3 amino acids: CASSTGTGRYNEQFF. The DNA of the CDR3 is TGCGCCAGCAGCACCGGGACAGGGAGATACAATGAGCAGTTCTTC.